This T cell receptor (beta chain) was profiled in a study of naive and memory T cell subsets. Overall study results and limits: Between naive and memory subsets, TCR abundance power law exponents differed. From naive to CM, EM and EMRA, diversity decreased and Gini increased. Possibly reflecting memory cells re-expressing CD45RA, a few larger clonotypes occurred in naive repertoires, especially CD8.

Four subsets defined by CD45RA and CD27 were sorted after CD3, CD4, CD8 and live/dead staining. This CDR3 comprises 12 residues. Germline-derived CDR1 and CDR2 are SGHKS and YYEKEE (reference sequence). V lost 1 base to trimming and J lost 5 bases, with 6 bases between them. The sample holds a few counts of this clonotype. Its target is not known. The beta constant-region primer was an equimolar mix of two oligonucleotides covering TRBC1 and TRBC2. From the UMI-ligation and nested PCR reads, TCRdb called clonotypes with MiXCR, one entry per CDR3 protein. Here the sample spans around 160,000 distinct CDR3 sequences, over 15% being singletons.

The source of this sequence is a human donor in good health. The chain uses TRBV5-5 and TRBJ1-2; no definite D call. Sequencing used naive CD4+ T cells from blood. The CDR3 region has the DNA TGTGCCAGCAGCTTGTGGACGTATGGCTACACCTTC. The encoded protein is CASSLWTYGYTF.